The 23 T cell receptor beta chains reported below all come from one sample, sequenced in a study of Ad26.COV2.S vaccination and SARS-CoV-2 variants. TCRdb's table, derived via immunoSEQ multiplex PCR, lists solely in-frame clones and lacks some. The table has approximately 400,000 clones, roughly 84% seen once; the top ten hold 3% to 4%. This sample's treatment: some 19 received Ad26.COV2.S at low or high dose, single or two shots; five or six received placebo; per-sample allocation not given. Day 63 after the first vaccine or placebo injection was the time point for sampling. The material was peripheral blood, obtained in a trial of Ad26.COV2.S vaccine versus placebo. The receptors derive from a person aged 18-60 years who received the Ad26.COV2.S COVID-19 vaccine or a placebo.

The CDR3 DNA is TGTGCCAGCACCTCCATCTCAGGGCAGTTCTTC. The encoded protein is CASTSISGQFF. The rearrangement uses TRBV5-6 and TRBJ2-1; no clear D gene. The V end was cut by 6 bases, the J end by 12 bases, with 13 bases between. From germline, CDR1 is SGHDT and CDR2 YYEEEE. The CDR3 totals 11 residues.

V is TRBV20-1 and J is TRBJ1-4; D not certain. CDR1 DFQATT and CDR2 SNEGSKA come from the germline V gene (reference sequence). The CDR3 is 16 residues long. The V end was cut by 3 bases, the J end by 7 bases, with 21 bases between. CDR3 sequence (DNA): TGCAGTGCTAGTCCACGGCTAATAGGGTCGGGTGAAAAACTGTTTTTT. It translates to CSASPRLIGSGEKLFF.

This clone has only one observation. The chain couples TRBV18 to TRBJ1-5; TRBD1 matches 12 bases. V was pared by 1 base and J by 7 bases, with 5 bases of the junction left unmatched. Germline CDR1 KGHSH, CDR2 LQKENI. The length of the CDR3 is 16 residues. DNA for the CDR3: TGTGCCAGCTCACCACGAGGGACAGGGGGCGGACAGCCCCAGCATTTT. It is translated as CASSPRGTGGGQPQHF.

This sequence joins TRBV30 and TRBJ2-4; D tentatively fits TRBD1 or TRBD2 (6 bases each). The CDR3 loop spans 15 amino acids. The germline V gene has CDR1 GTSNPN and CDR2 SVGIG (reference sequence). V lost 4 bases, J lost 0 bases, and 13 bases lay in between. The CDR3 protein is CAWNSGAGAKNIQYF. CDR3 bases: TGTGCCTGGAACTCGGGGGCTGGAGCCAAAAACATTCAGTACTTC.

The genes are TRBV3-1 (or the pseudogene TRBV3-2) and TRBJ1-6; D might be TRBD1 (5 bases). The CDR3 has 19 amino acids. The V end was cut by 0 bases, the J end by 4 bases, with 19 bases between. CDR1 and CDR2 (germline): LGHDT, YNNKEL (reference sequence). The CDR3 loop is CASSQEFAGKRLYNSPLHF. DNA for the CDR3: TGTGCCAGCAGCCAAGAGTTCGCAGGGAAGCGCCTTTATAATTCACCCCTCCACTTT.

The genes are TRBV10-3 and TRBJ2-1, with D possibly matching TRBD1 (6 bases). The CDR3 has 15 residues. Germline CDR1 and CDR2: ENHRY and SYGVKD. V lost 10 bases and J 2 bases, leaving 18 bases between the germline ends. CDR3 bases: TGTGCCACCGCAAGGGGGATGGAAGCCTACAATGAGCAGTTCTTC. Translating it yields CATARGMEAYNEQFF.

The rearrangement uses TRBV5-4 and TRBJ2-3; D ambiguous. This CDR3 contains 15 residues. Trimming removed 3 bases at V and 0 bases at J, with 11 bases between. Per the germline V gene, CDR1 is SGHNT and CDR2 is YYREEE (reference sequence). The CDR3, as DNA: TGTGCCAGCAGCTCATCACACTCTAGCACAGATACGCAGTATTTT. Translated: CASSSSHSSTDTQYF.

The V call is TRBV27, the J call TRBJ2-1; 8 bases align to TRBD2. CDR3 size: 14 residues. The V segment lost 6 bases and the J segment 6 bases; nucleotides outside the gene matches: 7. Per germline, CDR1 MNHEY and CDR2 SMNVEV (reference sequence). The CDR3 DNA sequence: TGTGCCAGCAGAGATCCGGGACTAGGCAATGAGCAGTTCTTC. Translation gives CASRDPGLGNEQFF.

This chain joins TRBV27 and TRBJ2-7; D uncertain. V was shortened by 3 bases and J by 4 bases, with 16 bases between the two germline ends. Germline CDR1 is MNHEY and CDR2 is SMNVEV (reference sequence). This CDR3 has 15 residues. The CDR3 region has the DNA TGTGCCAGCAGTTTTGAGTTGAGTGTTTCATACGAGCAGTACTTC. Its protein product is CASSFELSVSYEQYF.

V usage is TRBV9 and J usage is TRBJ2-3; either TRBD1 or TRBD2 may fit D (5 bases each). The V gene lost 4 bases and the J gene lost 8 bases, with 20 bases spanning the gap. This CDR3 has 15 residues. Germline CDR1 SGDLS, CDR2 YYNGEE. As DNA, the CDR3 is TGTGCCAGCAGCTCACAAGGCACAGGAGGAGGTACGCAGTATTTT. Its protein product is CASSSQGTGGGTQYF.

The chain links TRBV29-1 to TRBJ1-2; D is ambiguous. The CDR3 totals 13 residues. V was cut by 3 bases and J by 7 bases, with 15 bases left in between. The germline V gene encodes CDR1 SQVTM and CDR2 ANQGSEA. The CDR3 sequence: CSVDFRTAGGYTF. Here the CDR3 DNA reads TGCAGCGTTGATTTTCGCACCGCGGGTGGCTACACCTTC.

V gene TRBV6-5 combines with J gene TRBJ1-5; D not certain. The germline CDR1 and CDR2 sequences are MNHEY and SVGAGI. V was shortened by 5 bases and J by 4 bases, with 15 bases between the two germline ends. The CDR3 is 15 amino acids. The CDR3 nucleotides are TGTGCCAGCAGTAACGGCAGACTGGGGAATCAGCCCCAGCATTTT. The encoded protein is CASSNGRLGNQPQHF.

This sequence joins TRBV7-2 and TRBJ2-1; 12 bases match TRBD2. The CDR3 runs to 18 residues. Germline CDR1 SGHTA, CDR2 FQGNSA. J gave up 5 bases and V 3 bases, and 11 bases lay outside the gene matches. Here the CDR3 reads CASSFVASGRAADNEQFF. Written as DNA, the CDR3 is TGTGCCAGCAGCTTTGTAGCTAGCGGGAGGGCCGCGGACAATGAGCAGTTCTTC.

V gene TRBV6-5 combines with J gene TRBJ1-2; maybe TRBD1 (5 bases). In germline, CDR1 is MNHEY, CDR2 SVGAGI. V lost 10 bases and J 8 bases, leaving 14 bases between the germline ends. This CDR3 spans 11 amino acids. Here the CDR3 reads CATAGPRGYTF. In DNA form, the CDR3 reads TGTGCCACCGCGGGGCCTAGGGGCTACACCTTC.

The rearrangement links TRBV2 to TRBJ2-1; either TRBD1 or TRBD2 may supply D (6 bases each). The germline V gene has CDR1 SNHLY and CDR2 FYNNEI. Trimming removed 6 bases from V and 9 bases from J, with 18 bases in between. The CDR3 sequence is 14 residues long. The CDR3 region has the DNA TGTGCCAGCAGCCCCTGGGGGGCCCTCAGTGAGCAGTTCTTC. Translation: CASSPWGALSEQFF. The full variable domain, with the rest looked up from reference TRBV2 and TRBJ2-1, is EPEVTQTPSHQVTQMGQEVILRCVPISNHLYFYWYRQILGQKVEFLVSFYNNEISEKSEIFDDQFSVERPDGSNFTLKIRSTKLEDSAMYFCASSPWGALSEQFFGPGTRLTVL.

The rearrangement uses TRBV28 and TRBJ2-7; 8 nucleotides line up with TRBD1. With 5 bases clipped from V and 4 bases from J, the junction kept 10 bases outside the gene matches. CDR3 size: 15 residues. Germline-derived CDR1 and CDR2 are MDHEN and SYDVKM. The CDR3 spells CASSLPLGQGYEQYF. The CDR3 bases are TGTGCCAGCAGTCTACCCCTCGGACAGGGATACGAGCAGTACTTC.

This clone was picked up one time. The genes are TRBV18 and TRBJ1-4, with D unclear. The CDR3 sequence is 15 residues long. Germline CDR1 is KGHSH and CDR2 is LQKENI. Deletions cut 3 bases from V and 14 bases from J, with 22 bases between. Here the CDR3 reads CASSPAAVPQAGLFF. In DNA form, the CDR3 reads TGTGCCAGCTCACCTGCGGCAGTACCCCAAGCGGGGCTGTTTTTT.

The chain carries TRBV9 and TRBJ1-2; 10 nucleotides align to TRBD1. CDR1 SGDLS and CDR2 YYNGEE come from the germline V gene. The CDR3 is made up of 19 amino acids. V lost 3 bases to trimming and J lost 5 bases; unmatched junction nucleotides: 19. This chain's CDR3 is CASSDRGRDRGGMRYGYTF. For the CDR3, the DNA is TGTGCCAGCAGCGACCGGGGTCGGGACAGGGGTGGGATGCGGTATGGCTACACCTTC. Variable domain in full (rest from reference TRBV9 and TRBJ1-2): DSGVTQTPKHLITATGQRVTLRCSPRSGDLSVYWYQQSLDQGLQFLIQYYNGEERAKGNILERFSAQQFPDLHSELNLSSLELGDSALYFCASSDRGRDRGGMRYGYTFGSGTRLTVV.

The gene calls are TRBV6-5 and TRBJ2-5, with 7 nucleotides matching TRBD1. Trimming at V came to 5 bases and at J to 1 base, leaving 4 bases not matched to a gene. The germline V gene has CDR1 MNHEY and CDR2 SVGAGI. This CDR3 contains 14 residues. As DNA, the CDR3 is TGTGCCAGCAGTAAACAGGGGACCCAAGAGACCCAGTACTTC. It encodes CASSKQGTQETQYF.

The chain uses TRBV15 and TRBJ1-2, with 9 bases that match TRBD1. This CDR3 contains 18 residues. V lost 3 bases to trimming and J lost 3 bases; unmatched junction nucleotides: 14. The germline V gene has CDR1 LNHNV and CDR2 YYDKDF (reference sequence). CDR3 loop: CATSSAGTGTPKDYGYTF. The CDR3 nucleotides are TGTGCCACCAGCAGCGCTGGGACAGGGACTCCTAAGGACTATGGCTACACCTTC.

The chain has TRBV18 and TRBJ2-6; D may be TRBD1 (6 bases). Germline V gene lookup returns CDR1 KGHSH and CDR2 LQKENI. This CDR3 has 19 amino acids. Trimming removed 1 base from V and 4 bases from J, with 20 bases in between. CDR3 protein: CASSPLYGQGMEGANVLTF. The CDR3 nucleotides read TGTGCCAGCTCACCACTATATGGGCAGGGGATGGAAGGGGCCAACGTCCTGACTTTC.

V is TRBV6-5 and J is TRBJ1-3; D is uncertain. CDR1 is MNHEY, CDR2 SVGAGI, per germline. The CDR3 covers 14 residues. The V and J ends lost 0 bases and 2 bases respectively, with 5 bases between them. CDR3 sequence: CASSYSETGNTIYF. The CDR3 nucleotides are TGTGCCAGCAGTTACTCTGAGACTGGAAACACCATATATTTT.

J is TRBJ2-1 and V is TRBV7-9, with D possibly matching TRBD1 (6 bases). The CDR3 sequence is 12 residues long. Per the germline V gene, CDR1 is SEHNR and CDR2 is FQNEAQ (reference sequence). Trimming removed 5 bases from V and 13 bases from J, with 15 bases in between. The CDR3 DNA is TGTGCCAGCAGCCAGACGACAGGATCCCAGTTCTTC. This sequence encodes CASSQTTGSQFF. Full variable domain (rest looked up from reference TRBV7-9 and TRBJ2-1): DTGVSQNPRHKITKRGQNVTFRCDPISEHNRLYWYRQTLGQGPEFLTYFQNEAQLEKSRLLSDRFSAERPKGSFSTLEIQRTEQGDSAMYLCASSQTTGSQFFGPGTRLTVL.